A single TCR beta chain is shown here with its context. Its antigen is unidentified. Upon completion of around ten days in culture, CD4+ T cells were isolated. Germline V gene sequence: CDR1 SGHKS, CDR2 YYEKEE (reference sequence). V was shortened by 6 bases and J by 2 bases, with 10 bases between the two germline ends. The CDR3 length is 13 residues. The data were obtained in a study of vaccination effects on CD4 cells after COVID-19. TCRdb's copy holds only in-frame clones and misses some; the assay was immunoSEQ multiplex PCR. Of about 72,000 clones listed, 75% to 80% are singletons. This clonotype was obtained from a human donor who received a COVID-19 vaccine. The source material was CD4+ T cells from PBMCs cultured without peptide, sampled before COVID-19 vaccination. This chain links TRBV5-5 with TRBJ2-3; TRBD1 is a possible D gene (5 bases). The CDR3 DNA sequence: TGTGCCAGCACTGGGGCAGTCACAGATACGCAGTATTTT. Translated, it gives CASTGAVTDTQYF. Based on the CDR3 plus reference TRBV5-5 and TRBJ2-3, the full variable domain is DAGVTQSPTHLIKTRGQQVTLRCSPISGHKSVSWYQQVLGQGPQFIFQYYEKEERGRGNFPDRFSARQFPNYSSELNVNALLLGDSALYLCASTGAVTDTQYFGPGTRLTVL.